The next 13 T cell receptor beta chains were all read from a single sample in a study of cytomegalovirus exposure and HLA in healthy donors. The PCR had 60 Vbeta and 13 Jbeta primers. The method was immunoSEQ multiplex PCR; TCRdb's version includes in-frame clones alone and lacks a portion of them. Here the sample spans tens of thousands of clones, approximately 79% being singletons. What was sequenced was PBMCs. These TCRs come from a woman younger than 45 in good health and CMV-seropositive.

On this clone itself: Other DNA sequences from this sample encode an identical CDR3 as well. The chain employs TRBV11-2 and TRBJ2-1, with D maybe TRBD2 (6 bases). The germline CDR1 and CDR2 sequences are SGHAT and FQNNGV. V lost 3 bases to trimming and J lost 7 bases, with 7 bases between them. The CDR3 has 12 amino acids. The CDR3 DNA reads TGTGCCAGCAGCTTTCGGGGGAATGAGCAGTTCTTC. Amino acid sequence: CASSFRGNEQFF.

The chain uses TRBV11-2 and TRBJ2-7; D is unresolved. Trimming cost V 2 bases and J 0 bases, with 14 bases left between them. The CDR3 is made up of 16 amino acids. Germline lookup yields CDR1 SGHAT and CDR2 FQNNGV. Written as DNA, the CDR3 is TGTGCCAGCAGCTTATCGGCGGCCCCCCGCTCCTACGAGCAGTACTTC. It specifies CASSLSAAPRSYEQYF.

J is TRBJ2-7 and V is TRBV5-4, with D perhaps matching TRBD1 (6 bases). V was trimmed by 3 bases and J by 6 bases, leaving 13 bases between them. Germline values: CDR1 SGHNT, CDR2 YYREEE (reference sequence). The CDR3 runs 13 residues. The CDR3 sequence: CASSSRDNSEQYF. The CDR3 bases are TGTGCCAGCAGCTCCAGGGACAATAGCGAGCAGTACTTC. Combining the CDR3 with reference TRBV5-4 and TRBJ2-7 gives the whole variable domain ETGVTQSPTHLIKTRGQQVTLRCSSQSGHNTVSWYQQALGQGPQFIFQYYREEENGRGNFPPRFSGLQFPNYSSELNVNALELDDSALYLCASSSRDNSEQYFGPGTRLTVT.

The chain combines TRBV5-1 with TRBJ2-2, with TRBD1 matching over 9 bases. V shed 4 bases, J shed 1 base, and the junction held 5 bases outside the gene matches. Germline-derived CDR1 and CDR2 are SGHRS and YFSETQ. This CDR3 has 16 residues. CDR3 coding DNA: TGCGCCAGCAGCAGTAGACAGGGGGGGAACACCGGGGAGCTGTTTTTT. Translated, it gives CASSSRQGGNTGELFF.

This rearrangement joins TRBV7-2 to TRBJ1-5; D call uncertain. Trimming pared 3 bases from V and 11 bases from J, leaving 11 bases between. Per the germline V gene, CDR1 is SGHTA and CDR2 is FQGNSA. This CDR3 has 12 amino acids. In nucleotides, the CDR3 is TGTGCCAGCAGCTTCTCCGCATCGGCCCAGCATTTT. Amino acids: CASSFSASAQHF.

This rearrangement joins TRBV7-6 to TRBJ2-1; 7 nucleotides line up with TRBD2. Unmatched junction bases numbered 9, after V lost 4 bases and J lost 6 bases. The CDR3 runs to 15 residues. Germline CDR1 reads SGHVS; CDR2 reads FNYEAQ. CDR3 loop: CASSSLETSLNEQFF. CDR3 sequence (DNA): TGTGCCAGCAGCTCCCTAGAGACTAGCCTCAATGAGCAGTTCTTC.

The chain joins TRBV4-1 to TRBJ2-3; 14 bases fit TRBD2. This CDR3 contains 16 residues. Trimming took 3 bases from V and 4 from J; bases not matched to a gene: 3. Germline CDR1 and CDR2: MGHRA and YSYEKL. The CDR3 bases are TGCGCCAGCAGCCACCGACTAGCGGGAGGGTCAGATACGCAGTATTTT. Amino acids: CASSHRLAGGSDTQYF.

The CDR3 loop is CAWSPTDSSYNSPLHF. DNA of the CDR3: TGTGCCTGGAGTCCTACTGACAGCTCCTATAATTCACCCCTCCACTTT. The V gene is TRBV30, the J gene TRBJ1-6; D perhaps matches TRBD1 (5 bases). Trimming pared 2 bases from V and 0 bases from J, leaving 11 bases between. Germline loops: CDR1 GTSNPN, CDR2 SVGIG (reference sequence). The length of the CDR3 is 16 residues. Full variable domain (rest looked up from reference TRBV30 and TRBJ1-6): SQTIHQWPATLVQPVGSPLSLECTVEGTSNPNLYWYRQAAGRGLQLLFYSVGIGQISSEVPQNLSASRPQDRQFILSSKKLLLSDSGFYLCAWSPTDSSYNSPLHFGNGTRLTVT.

This chain joins TRBV18 and TRBJ2-3, with unresolved D. The CDR3 covers 14 residues. Looked up from germline, CDR1 is KGHSH and CDR2 is LQKENI. Trimming took off 3 bases at V and 0 bases at J, with 7 bases between the two ends. The CDR3 loop reads CASSPQYSTDTQYF. The CDR3 DNA is TGTGCCAGCTCACCGCAGTATAGCACAGATACGCAGTATTTT. The full variable domain, in which reference TRBV18 and TRBJ2-3 provide the parts outside the CDR3, is NAGVMQNPRHLVRRRGQEARLRCSPMKGHSHVYWYRQLPEEGLKFMVYLQKENIIDESGMPKERFSAEFPKEGPSILRIQQVVRGDSAAYFCASSPQYSTDTQYFGPGTRLTVL.

This clone was picked up a small number of times. This chain uses TRBV9 with TRBJ2-6; TRBD1 matches at 7 bases. With V trimmed by 3 bases and J by 4 bases, 7 bases remained unmatched. The CDR3 has 16 residues. Germline assignment: CDR1 SGDLS and CDR2 YYNGEE. The CDR3 sequence is CASSATTGWGANVLTF. The CDR3 region has the DNA TGTGCCAGCAGCGCCACGACAGGGTGGGGGGCCAACGTCCTGACTTTC.

This clone was seen only a few times. This chain connects TRBV30 to TRBJ2-1; 7 nucleotides line up with TRBD2. V lost 4 bases and J lost 2; bases outside the gene matches: 8. This CDR3 has 15 amino acids. Germline-derived CDR1 and CDR2 are GTSNPN and SVGIG (reference sequence). As DNA, the CDR3 is TGTGCCTGGATCAAGGGCGGGAGCACCTACAATGAGCAGTTCTTC. Translated: CAWIKGGSTYNEQFF.

The chain carries TRBV6-5 and TRBJ1-1; possible D gene TRBD1, 5 bases. This CDR3 contains 14 residues. Germline V lookup: CDR1 MNHEY, CDR2 SVGAGI. Trimming pared 5 bases from V and 4 bases from J, leaving 14 bases between. In DNA, the CDR3 is TGTGCCAGCAGTGAATCGGGGGAAGGCACTGAAGCTTTCTTT. It specifies CASSESGEGTEAFF.

Comments on this clone: Given the absence of the conserved phenylalanine or tryptophan at the CDR3 end, a read error is likely. The genes are TRBV28 and TRBJ2-7, with 10 bases aligning to TRBD1. The CDR3 is made up of 13 amino acids. Germline V gene lookup returns CDR1 MDHEN and CDR2 SYDVKM. The trim removed 8 bases at V and 6 bases at J, leaving 7 bases unmatched. CDR3 nucleotide sequence: TGTGCCAGCCGCGGGACAGGGGTCATCGAGCAGTACTTG. Its translation: CASRGTGVIEQYL.